This T cell receptor beta chain is from a study of T cell responses to AZD1222 COVID-19 vaccine. Findings and limits, study-wide: Spike-specific TCR breadth and depth both grew after two AZD1222 doses. Mostly white British, mostly female donors; authors suggested clonal diversity may be underestimated. CD4 TCRs covered the whole spike, strongest at regions 160-218 and 743-854. It was only after the peak T cell response that any repertoires were sampled.

Clones were sequenced by immunoSEQ multiplex PCR, and TCRdb holds only the in-frame ones, with some missing. In the table there are tens of thousands of clones, 70% to 90% of which are singletons. This clone has a single count. Its antigen is unidentified. Germline CDR1 is LNHDA and CDR2 is SQIVND (reference sequence). CDR3 length: 14 residues. The V gene lost 3 bases and the J gene lost 8 bases, with 13 bases spanning the gap. This sequence was found in an adult in good health. The chain carries TRBV19 and TRBJ1-4; D is uncertain. This material consisted of peripheral blood, taken on day 0 of MenACWY control vaccination. Written as DNA, the CDR3 is TGTGCCAGTAGTATGTGGTTCAGAGGGGAAAAACTGTTTTTT. Translation gives CASSMWFRGEKLFF.